The 25 T cell receptor beta chains listed next were all sequenced from one sample in a study of spatial heterogeneity in lung cancer (dated by TCRdb to between 2019 and 2020). Library preparation used 5' RACE. TCRdb shows the sequencer as NextSeq 500. The public reads were quality trimmed at Q25 with fastp and then assembled into clones with MiXCR by TCRdb, keeping productive beta chains. CDR3 protein sequences are deduplicated, and each keeps its most common genes and DNA. This sample lists 45,000 to 55,000 distinct CDR3 sequences; approximately 10% were detected once. Approximately 30% of the sample goes to the ten largest clones. Interpreted using the paper, the time point label stands for: blood at routine non-recurrence follow-up after resection. The sequences come from PBMCs, collected at follow-up. The source is a male donor with early-stage non-small cell lung cancer.

This clonotype occurred a few times. The J gene is TRBJ2-7, the V gene TRBV28; perhaps TRBD1 as D (5 bases). V lost 1 base and J 6 bases, leaving 16 bases between the germline ends. Germline-derived CDR1 and CDR2 are MDHEN and SYDVKM. The length of the CDR3 is 15 residues. The CDR3 region is CASSLSYRPSVEQYF. CDR3 DNA sequence: TGTGCCAGCAGTTTATCGTACAGGCCGTCGGTCGAGCAGTACTTC.

On this clonotype itself: This may be a read error: a much more frequent sequence differs by one nucleotide. This chain joins TRBV5-1 and TRBJ2-3, with D hard to call. Trimming stripped 0 bases from V and 3 bases from J, with 11 bases between. Germline lookup yields CDR1 SGHRS and CDR2 YFSETQ. The CDR3 is 15 residues long. CDR3 bases: TGCGCCAGCAGCTTGGTCCAGGCGGCGACAGATACGCAGTATTTT. It translates to CASSLVQAATDTQYF.

There are a few counts of this clonotype. This chain joins TRBV30 and TRBJ2-1; 10 bases agree with TRBD2. The CDR3 is made up of 15 amino acids. Germline V gene lookup returns CDR1 GTSNPN and CDR2 SVGIG (reference sequence). Trimming removed 5 bases from V and 9 bases from J; junction bases left unmatched: 13. The CDR3 loop reads CAWLPSSGSLGEQFF. The CDR3 DNA sequence: TGTGCCTGGCTACCCTCTAGCGGGAGTTTGGGTGAGCAGTTCTTC.

This clonotype has ten or more counts. J is TRBJ1-5 and V is TRBV20-1, with 7 bases fitting TRBD1. Germline CDR1 and CDR2: DFQATT and SNEGSKA (reference sequence). V lost 0 bases, J lost 3 bases, and 5 bases stayed unmatched. This CDR3 has 15 residues. The CDR3 here is CSARDRRGFNQPQHF. CDR3 in DNA: TGCAGTGCTAGAGATCGCAGGGGGTTCAATCAGCCCCAGCATTTT.

This sequence joins TRBV12-3 or TRBV12-4 and TRBJ2-3; unclear D gene. Deletions cut 4 bases from V and 2 bases from J, with 1 base between. The CDR3 is 11 amino acids. CDR3 DNA: TGTGCCAGCAGTTACACAGATACGCAGTATTTT. Translating it yields CASSYTDTQYF.

This clonotype was seen more than once but under ten times. The chain joins TRBV12-3 or TRBV12-4 to TRBJ2-3; D is unresolved. V dropped 7 bases and J dropped 1 base, with 12 bases sitting between them. The CDR3 sequence is 14 residues long. CDR3 in amino acids: CASTIRFRTDTQYF. In nucleotides, the CDR3 is TGTGCCAGCACCATAAGGTTCCGCACAGATACGCAGTATTTT.

The rearrangement joins TRBV7-2 to TRBJ1-1; no definite D call. V was cut by 2 bases and J by 0 bases, with 7 bases left in between. The CDR3 totals 14 residues. The V gene's germline CDR1 is SGHTA and CDR2 FQGNSA. CDR3 coding DNA: TGTGCCAGCAGCTTATCCCCGATGAACACTGAAGCTTTCTTT. Its protein product is CASSLSPMNTEAFF.

This rearrangement joins TRBV5-6 to TRBJ1-5, with D tentatively TRBD1 (5 bases). CDR1 is SGHDT, CDR2 YYEEEE, per germline. This CDR3 has 15 residues. Trimming left V 2 bases short and J 9 bases short, with 18 bases between. CDR3 nucleotide sequence: TGTGCCAGCAGCTTAATTTCCAGGGAAGGTTCGCCCCAGCATTTT. It is translated as CASSLISREGSPQHF.

The chain joins TRBV5-1 to TRBJ1-3; D gene ambiguous. CDR3 length: 14 amino acids. Per the germline V gene, CDR1 is SGHRS and CDR2 is YFSETQ. Trimming pared 4 bases from V and 0 bases from J, leaving 8 bases between. CDR3 sequence (DNA): TGCGCCAGCAGCCCCGAGAACTCTGGAAACACCATATATTTT. It codes for CASSPENSGNTIYF.

This clonotype appeared a few times. This chain uses TRBV28 with TRBJ1-3; tentatively, D is TRBD1 (5 bases). Germline CDR1 MDHEN, CDR2 SYDVKM. Trimming pared 3 bases from V and 0 bases from J, leaving 12 bases between. The CDR3 runs to 16 residues. This CDR3 reads CASSFQGLASGNTIYF. In DNA, the CDR3 is TGTGCCAGCAGTTTCCAGGGACTGGCCTCTGGAAACACCATATATTTT. The variable domain in full, completed from reference TRBV28 and TRBJ1-3, reads DVKVTQSSRYLVKRTGEKVFLECVQDMDHENMFWYRQDPGLGLRLIYFSYDVKMKEKGDIPEGYSVSREKKERFSLILESASTNQTSMYLCASSFQGLASGNTIYFGEGSWLTVV.

This clonotype occurred many times. This chain joins TRBV11-2 and TRBJ1-6, with D possibly TRBD1 on 5 matching bases. The CDR3 consists of 15 residues. CDR1 and CDR2 from the germline V gene are SGHAT and FQNNGV. V was trimmed by 3 bases and J by 5 bases, leaving 11 bases between them. The CDR3 region has the DNA TGTGCCAGCAGCTTCACCGGGACGGATAATTCACCCCTCCACTTT. It is translated as CASSFTGTDNSPLHF.

The V call is TRBV4-2, the J call TRBJ2-7; the D gene is possibly TRBD1 (6 bases). CDR1 and CDR2 (germline): LGHNA, YNFKEQ. The CDR3 sequence is 14 residues long. The V end was cut by 4 bases, the J end by 4 bases, with 14 bases between. CDR3 region: CASSRTIQGYEQYF. CDR3 nucleotides: TGTGCCAGCAGCCGAACAATCCAGGGGTACGAGCAGTACTTC.

Turning to this clonotype: A junction boundary mismatches the germline segment, possibly from a read error. The chain joins TRBV6-1 to TRBJ2-5; TRBD2 might be the D (5 bases). From germline, CDR1 is MNHNS and CDR2 SASEGT. The CDR3 has 13 amino acids. The DNA for the CDR3 is TGTGCCAGCGTTCTGGGGATGGGAGAGACCCGGTACTTC. It codes for CASVLGMGETRYF.

This clonotype showed up many times. This chain connects TRBV27 to TRBJ2-7; 8 nucleotides match TRBD1. Trimming removed 6 bases from V and 4 bases from J; junction bases left unmatched: 14. CDR1 is MNHEY, CDR2 SMNVEV, per germline (reference sequence). The CDR3 spans 16 residues. The DNA of the CDR3 is TGTGCCAGCAGAGTATTTCCGGGACAGGCGGCTTACGAGCAGTACTTC. It translates to CASRVFPGQAAYEQYF.

This clonotype was recorded at least ten times. V and J are TRBV20-1 and TRBJ1-5; 11 nucleotides match TRBD1. The V gene's germline CDR1 is DFQATT and CDR2 SNEGSKA (reference sequence). V was clipped by 4 bases and J by 2 bases; unmatched bases: 10. This CDR3 is 17 amino acids long. The CDR3 region is CSATRDRGTIGNQPQHF. The CDR3 region has the DNA TGCAGTGCTACCCGGGACAGGGGGACAATTGGCAATCAGCCCCAGCATTTT.

The chain has TRBV5-1 and TRBJ2-1; 10 nucleotides match TRBD2. V lost 7 bases, J lost 3 bases, and 7 bases stayed unmatched. The CDR3 sequence is 15 residues long. CDR1 and CDR2 from the germline V gene are SGHRS and YFSETQ. For the CDR3, the DNA is TGCGCCAGCGGCTCCGGGACTAGCGTCTACAATGAGCAGTTCTTC. Residues: CASGSGTSVYNEQFF.

Many counts were recorded for this clonotype. The rearrangement joins TRBV12-3 or TRBV12-4 to TRBJ2-1; TRBD2 agrees at 12 bases. The CDR3 runs to 15 residues. Trimming took 1 base from V and 10 from J; bases not matched to a gene: 5. CDR3 sequence: CASSLGLAGGREQFF. DNA for the CDR3: TGTGCCAGCAGTTTAGGCCTAGCGGGAGGGCGGGAGCAGTTCTTC.

This clonotype was seen ten or more times. The chain couples TRBV13 to TRBJ2-5, with a possible D match to TRBD1 (6 bases). The germline V and J ends were trimmed by 2 bases and 3 bases, with 16 bases remaining between them. Germline V gives CDR1 PRHDT, CDR2 FYEKMQ (reference sequence). This CDR3 has 16 residues. The CDR3 sequence is CASSLPSDRRKETQYF. In DNA, the CDR3 is TGTGCCAGCAGCTTACCTTCCGACAGGAGAAAAGAGACCCAGTACTTC.

This clonotype was seen repeatedly, ten times or more. The chain employs TRBV20-1 and TRBJ2-5, with TRBD2 as a possible D gene (6 bases). Trimming took off 1 base at V and 5 bases at J, with 17 bases between the two ends. Per germline, CDR1 DFQATT and CDR2 SNEGSKA (reference sequence). This CDR3 comprises 15 residues. CDR3 DNA sequence: TGCAGTGCTAGAGGTCTGCGGGGAAGAGGGGAGACCCAGTACTTC. It translates to CSARGLRGRGETQYF.

Points on this clonotype: A much larger clone lies one base from this, so it may be a read error. The chain couples TRBV7-6 to TRBJ2-5, with 12 nucleotides matching TRBD2. The CDR3 extends over 14 amino acids. CDR1 SGHVS and CDR2 FNYEAQ come from the germline V gene. The CDR3: CVSSGLAGKETQYF. DNA for the CDR3: TGTGTCAGCAGCGGACTAGCGGGGAAAGAGACCCAGTACTTC.

The rearrangement links TRBV6-6 to TRBJ2-3; 13 positions agree with TRBD2. CDR3 length: 18 residues. V shed 2 bases and J 0 bases; nucleotides not matched to a gene: 5. Germline V gene lookup returns CDR1 MNHNY and CDR2 SVGAGI (reference sequence). The CDR3: CASSYGLAGASSTDTQYF. The CDR3 bases are TGTGCCAGCAGTTACGGACTAGCGGGGGCCTCTAGCACAGATACGCAGTATTTT.

This clonotype was seen more than once but under ten times. The chain joins TRBV5-1 to TRBJ2-4, with 8 bases that match TRBD2. CDR3 length equals 20 residues. Germline lookup yields CDR1 SGHRS and CDR2 YFSETQ. With V trimmed by 4 bases and J by 6 bases, 24 bases remained unmatched. For the CDR3, the DNA is TGCGCCAGCAGCCTGCGACCTACCGGGACTAGTCGGGGGGTCGGAAACATTCAGTACTTC. Its translation: CASSLRPTGTSRGVGNIQYF.

The chain couples TRBV27 to TRBJ1-2; D call uncertain. There are 13 residues in the CDR3. V lost 3 bases and J lost 4, with 9 bases in between. Germline lookup yields CDR1 MNHEY and CDR2 SMNVEV (reference sequence). In nucleotides, the CDR3 is TGTGCCAGCAGTTTGGGAGCGGCCTATGGCTACACCTTC. Translating gives CASSLGAAYGYTF.

About this clonotype: Compared with germline, one end of the junction differs, possibly owing to a read error. V is TRBV5-1 and J is TRBJ1-6; no firm D call. Germline CDR1 SGHRS, CDR2 YFSETQ. There are 15 residues in the CDR3. The CDR3 protein is CASTAQEGKNSPPHF. For the CDR3, the DNA is TGCGCCAGCACCGCCCAAGAGGGCAAGAATTCACCCCCCCACTTT.

This clonotype was counted many times. The chain joins TRBV7-4 to TRBJ2-7; maybe TRBD1 (6 bases). CDR1 and CDR2 from the germline V gene are SGHVT and SQSDAQ. CDR3 length: 20 amino acids. V was shortened by 1 base and J by 0 bases, with 25 bases between the two germline ends. CDR3 loop: CASSLGDRKVLANSSYEQYF. DNA of the CDR3: TGTGCCAGCAGCTTAGGAGACAGGAAGGTACTCGCCAACAGCTCCTACGAGCAGTACTTC.